The 24 T cell receptor beta chains given below trace back to one sample, sequenced in a study of blood T cell repertoires in COVID-19. Data came from immunoSEQ multiplex PCR; TCRdb stores just in-frame clones and leaves some out. The table includes over 150,000 clones, approximately 80% detected once. The sample taken for sequencing was peripheral blood. Every receptor here comes from a woman over 75 with COVID-19, enrolled during active disease.

This chain connects TRBV6-5 to TRBJ1-2; D perhaps matches TRBD1 (5 bases). This CDR3 contains 15 residues. Germline V gives CDR1 MNHEY, CDR2 SVGAGI. Trimming took 8 bases from V and 4 from J, leaving 20 bases between them. In nucleotides, the CDR3 is TGTGCCAGCTTCCCCGGGGGTGGTCGTCTCTATGGCTACACCTTC. Translating gives CASFPGGGRLYGYTF.

The chain links TRBV28 to TRBJ2-1; 8 nucleotides agree with TRBD2. The V gene end was trimmed by 2 bases and the J gene end by 13 bases; junction bases not matched to a gene: 7. This CDR3 contains 13 residues. CDR1 and CDR2 from the germline V gene are MDHEN and SYDVKM. CDR3 in amino acids: CASSLQSAGGQFF. In DNA form, the CDR3 reads TGTGCCAGCAGTTTACAGTCGGCGGGGGGACAGTTCTTC. The full variable domain, with the rest looked up from reference TRBV28 and TRBJ2-1, is DVKVTQSSRYLVKRTGEKVFLECVQDMDHENMFWYRQDPGLGLRLIYFSYDVKMKEKGDIPEGYSVSREKKERFSLILESASTNQTSMYLCASSLQSAGGQFFGPGTRLTVL.

In this sample, this clone turned up a few times. The chain joins TRBV12-3 or TRBV12-4 to TRBJ2-7; no firm D call. The CDR3 is 13 amino acids. V was pared by 6 bases and J by 3 bases, with 12 bases between. DNA for the CDR3: TGTGCCAGCAGGAGACAACCTATCTACGAGCAGTACTTC. It encodes CASRRQPIYEQYF.

The CDR3 here is CSASFGLAADTQYF. Here the CDR3 DNA reads TGCAGTGCTAGTTTTGGACTAGCGGCAGATACGCAGTATTTT. The J gene is TRBJ2-3, the V gene TRBV20-1; 10 bases fit TRBD2. After removal of 3 bases from V and 4 bases from J, the junction contained 4 bases not matched to a gene. CDR1 DFQATT and CDR2 SNEGSKA come from the germline V gene (reference sequence). The CDR3 covers 14 residues.

This chain connects TRBV15 to TRBJ2-5, with D unresolved. V dropped 1 base and J dropped 7 bases, with 13 bases sitting between them. The CDR3 runs 14 residues. Germline V lookup: CDR1 LNHNV, CDR2 YYDKDF (reference sequence). This chain's CDR3 is CATSRGGRPGTQYF. CDR3 sequence (DNA): TGTGCCACCAGCAGAGGAGGCCGGCCGGGGACCCAGTACTTC.

The V call is TRBV5-6, the J call TRBJ2-7; D might be TRBD2 (6 bases). V was clipped by 3 bases and J by 5 bases, with 15 bases between them. The germline CDR1 and CDR2 sequences are SGHDT and YYEEEE. The CDR3 covers 14 residues. The CDR3 here is CASSYLDRRDEQYF. For the CDR3, the DNA is TGTGCCAGCAGCTACCTGGACCGGAGGGACGAGCAGTACTTC.

The chain couples TRBV5-1 to TRBJ2-7; TRBD2 agrees at 9 bases. The ends lost 4 bases at V and 2 bases at J; junction bases unmatched: 7. The CDR3 runs to 15 residues. From germline, CDR1 is SGHRS and CDR2 YFSETQ. CDR3 in DNA: TGCGCCAGCAGCCCCGGGACTAGCCACCCCTACGAGCAGTACTTC. Its protein product is CASSPGTSHPYEQYF.

This clone was recorded only once. The chain uses TRBV3-1 (or the pseudogene TRBV3-2) and TRBJ1-4; perhaps TRBD1 as D (6 bases). Trimming took 3 bases from V and 8 from J, leaving 16 bases between them. CDR3 length: 15 residues. Germline V CDR1 and CDR2: LGHDT, YNNKEL (reference sequence). The CDR3 nucleotides read TGTGCCAGCAGCCATTACAGGGCGGGCGGCGAAAAACTGTTTTTT. Protein product: CASSHYRAGGEKLFF.

V and J are TRBV21-1 and TRBJ2-7; the tabulated D call, TRBD2, remains unverified against the DNA. TRBV21-1 is listed as a pseudogene. This CDR3 has 15 amino acids. The CDR3, as DNA: TGTGCCAGCAGCAAAAGGAGGCAGTGCCCCTGGGGGCAGTACTTC. It is translated as CASSKRRQCPWGQYF.

The V and J genes are TRBV4-1 and TRBJ1-5, with D uncertain. CDR3 length: 15 residues. CDR1 and CDR2 (germline): MGHRA, YSYEKL. The V end lost 0 bases, the J end lost 2 bases, and 8 bases lay between the germline ends. CDR3 in amino acids: CASSQESEGNQPQHF. The CDR3 nucleotides read TGCGCCAGCAGCCAAGAGTCCGAGGGCAATCAGCCCCAGCATTTT.

The V gene is TRBV2, the J gene TRBJ2-5; 7 bases agree with TRBD1. The CDR3 has 12 amino acids. The trim removed 6 bases at V and 5 bases at J, leaving 3 bases unmatched. Germline V lookup: CDR1 SNHLY, CDR2 FYNNEI. The CDR3 is CASRSDRETQYF. CDR3 DNA: TGTGCCAGCAGGTCGGACAGGGAGACCCAGTACTTC.

DNA of the CDR3: TGTGCCAGCAGCTCCGGACGGGATACCACAGATACGCAGTATTTT. Encoded protein: CASSSGRDTTDTQYF. The V call is TRBV5-4, the J call TRBJ2-3, with D perhaps TRBD2 (5 bases). V lost 3 bases and J lost 2, with 13 bases in between. Germline lookup yields CDR1 SGHNT and CDR2 YYREEE (reference sequence). The CDR3 is made up of 15 amino acids.

This clone was counted ten times or more. This sequence joins TRBV2 and TRBJ2-3; 10 bases map to TRBD2. The CDR3 runs 14 residues. Germline CDR1 and CDR2: SNHLY and FYNNEI. Unmatched junction bases numbered 2, after V lost 4 bases and J lost 4 bases. The CDR3 is CASSGTSGSDTQYF. CDR3 DNA sequence: TGTGCCAGCAGTGGGACTAGCGGATCAGATACGCAGTATTTT.

This clone was detected once. The rearrangement links TRBV6-5 to TRBJ1-2; 8 bases are shared with TRBD1. Per the germline V gene, CDR1 is MNHEY and CDR2 is SVGAGI. The CDR3 loop spans 14 amino acids. V shed 6 bases and J 3 bases; nucleotides not matched to a gene: 6. CDR3 loop: CASRVQGVDYGYTF. Here the CDR3 DNA reads TGTGCCAGCAGAGTACAGGGGGTGGACTATGGCTACACCTTC.

The V gene is TRBV28, the J gene TRBJ2-1; TRBD2 agrees at 12 bases. CDR1 is MDHEN, CDR2 SYDVKM, per germline. V lost 5 bases, J lost 5 bases, and 4 bases stayed unmatched. The length of the CDR3 is 15 residues. The CDR3 is CASSPWTSGDNEQFF. The CDR3 region has the DNA TGTGCCAGCAGTCCATGGACTAGCGGGGACAATGAGCAGTTCTTC.

The chain links TRBV6-5 to TRBJ1-2, with 8 bases aligning to TRBD1. The germline V gene has CDR1 MNHEY and CDR2 SVGAGI. There are 14 residues in the CDR3. Unmatched junction bases numbered 12, after V lost 8 bases and J lost 7 bases. The CDR3 is CASFTTGVGGGYTF. The DNA for the CDR3 is TGTGCCAGCTTTACGACAGGGGTAGGGGGTGGCTACACCTTC.

V and J are TRBV18 and TRBJ2-3; D not resolved. The CDR3 has 13 residues. Germline CDR1 and CDR2: KGHSH and LQKENI. Trimming pared 3 bases from V and 0 bases from J, leaving 4 bases between. The CDR3 reads CASSPQSTDTQYF. CDR3 DNA: TGTGCCAGCTCACCGCAGAGCACAGATACGCAGTATTTT. The full variable domain, in which reference TRBV18 and TRBJ2-3 provide the parts outside the CDR3, is NAGVMQNPRHLVRRRGQEARLRCSPMKGHSHVYWYRQLPEEGLKFMVYLQKENIIDESGMPKERFSAEFPKEGPSILRIQQVVRGDSAAYFCASSPQSTDTQYFGPGTRLTVL.

This clone is a singleton in its sample. The chain employs TRBV29-1 and TRBJ1-1, with TRBD1 as a possible D gene (5 bases). The length of the CDR3 is 13 residues. Trimming took off 8 bases at V and 3 bases at J, with 16 bases between the two ends. From germline, CDR1 is SQVTM and CDR2 ANQGSEA. The CDR3 loop reads CSTSRVEDTEAFF. CDR3 sequence (DNA): TGCAGCACTAGCAGGGTGGAGGACACTGAAGCTTTCTTT.

The V call is TRBV3-1 (or the pseudogene TRBV3-2), the J call TRBJ1-1; no reliable D call. Trimming shortened V by 1 base and J by 7 bases, and 13 bases separated the two germline ends. CDR1 and CDR2 (germline): LGHDT, YNNKEL (reference sequence). The CDR3 runs 14 residues. CDR3 coding DNA: TGTGCCAGCAGCCAAGCCGCCGGAGGAAGTGAAGCTTTCTTT. The encoded protein is CASSQAAGGSEAFF.

V usage is TRBV5-5 and J usage is TRBJ1-3; D is ambiguous. Between the trimmed V and J ends, which lost 0 bases and 2 bases, there was a span of 9 bases. The CDR3 sequence is 15 residues long. Germline V gene data show CDR1 as SGHKS and CDR2 as YYEKEE (reference sequence). The CDR3 nucleotides are TGTGCCAGCAGCTTGGTTTCGGGGACTGGAAACACCATATATTTT. Protein: CASSLVSGTGNTIYF.

This clone was detected a few times. The V gene is TRBV6-5, the J gene TRBJ1-5; 9 bases map to TRBD1. The trim removed 7 bases at V and 4 bases at J, leaving 2 bases unmatched. From germline, CDR1 is MNHEY and CDR2 SVGAGI. This CDR3 contains 13 residues. The CDR3 region has the DNA TGTGCCAGCACGGACAGGGGTAATCAGCCCCAGCATTTT. Its translation is CASTDRGNQPQHF.

V and J are TRBV29-1 and TRBJ1-1; D might be TRBD1 (5 bases). CDR3 length equals 14 residues. V lost 5 bases and J 6 bases, leaving 19 bases between the germline ends. Per the germline V gene, CDR1 is SQVTM and CDR2 is ANQGSEA. CDR3 nucleotide sequence: TGCAGCGTTACGACCGCGGGGGGGGACGCTGAAGCTTTCTTT. This translates into CSVTTAGGDAEAFF.

This chain connects TRBV3-1 (or the pseudogene TRBV3-2) to TRBJ1-6; 7 bases agree with TRBD1. After removal of 3 bases from V and 6 bases from J, the junction contained 5 bases not matched to a gene. Germline V lookup: CDR1 LGHDT, CDR2 YNNKEL (reference sequence). This CDR3 spans 15 amino acids. CDR3 loop: CASSQAGTVNSPLHF. In nucleotides, the CDR3 is TGTGCCAGCAGCCAGGCCGGGACAGTTAATTCACCCCTCCACTTT.

This clone showed up just once. This chain links TRBV11-2 with TRBJ2-3; the match to TRBD1 covers 8 bases. This CDR3 has 14 residues. From germline, CDR1 is SGHAT and CDR2 FQNNGV. The J segment lost 6 bases and the V segment lost 5 bases, leaving 7 bases of the junction unmatched. The chain's CDR3 is CASSVGQGEDTQYF. The CDR3 nucleotides read TGTGCCAGCAGCGTCGGACAGGGAGAGGATACGCAGTATTTT.